Each of the 27 T cell receptor beta chains below was sequenced from the same sample in a study of regulatory dendritic cells for organ transplantation. Sorted T cells were CFSE-labeled and cultured four to five days with allogeneic regulatory or mature dendritic cells at 1:10. Libraries were prepared by immunoSEQ multiplex PCR; TCRdb keeps only in-frame clonotypes and omits some of them. This sample has 13,000 or so clones, with roughly 91% found just once. No antigen has been assigned to these receptors. The sample consisted of naive CD8+ T cells from blood cultured with regulatory dendritic cells. Subset indicated: CD45RA+ naive T cells. The receptor source for this set is a human donor in good health.

This sequence joins TRBV6-1 and TRBJ1-5; D gene uncertain. Germline lookup yields CDR1 MNHNS and CDR2 SASEGT. The CDR3 covers 11 residues. With 6 bases removed from V and 3 bases from J, the gap between germline ends came to 3 bases. CDR3 coding DNA: TGTGCCAGCAGCGACAATCAGCCCCAGCATTTT. It encodes CASSDNQPQHF.

V and J are TRBV11-2 and TRBJ2-7, with 7 bases that match TRBD1. The CDR3 is made up of 15 amino acids. CDR1 is SGHAT and CDR2 is FQNNGV in the germline V gene. V was clipped by 5 bases and J by 0 bases; unmatched bases: 7. In DNA, the CDR3 is TGTGCCAGCAGCCTAGGGGGCAGCCTCTCCTACGAGCAGTACTTC. Protein product: CASSLGGSLSYEQYF.

The V and J genes are TRBV6-5 and TRBJ2-1; possibly TRBD2 for D (5 bases). This CDR3 is 15 amino acids long. Trimming cost V 0 bases and J 10 bases, with 16 bases left between them. Germline V gene data show CDR1 as MNHEY and CDR2 as SVGAGI. CDR3 residues: CASSYSMGSHGEQFF. DNA of the CDR3: TGTGCCAGCAGTTACTCGATGGGGAGTCACGGCGAGCAGTTCTTC.

The chain combines TRBV4-1 with TRBJ2-7, with 9 positions matching TRBD1. This CDR3 is built from 15 residues. Per germline, CDR1 MGHRA and CDR2 YSYEKL. Trimming took 8 bases from V and 4 from J; bases not matched to a gene: 12. The CDR3 sequence: CASGSGTGRGYEQYF. The CDR3 DNA is TGCGCCAGCGGCTCCGGGACAGGGAGGGGATACGAGCAGTACTTC.

The chain uses TRBV9 and TRBJ1-2, with a possible D match to TRBD1 (5 bases). The CDR3 loop spans 16 amino acids. The ends were cut back, 3 bases at V and 3 bases at J, with 18 bases in the middle. Per the germline V gene, CDR1 is SGDLS and CDR2 is YYNGEE. The CDR3 is CASSETAITGYYGYTF. For the CDR3, the DNA is TGTGCCAGCAGCGAGACCGCTATTACAGGCTACTATGGCTACACCTTC.

The genes are TRBV18 and TRBJ2-1; D unclear. This CDR3 comprises 15 residues. V was cut by 4 bases and J by 5 bases, with 15 bases left in between. The germline gives CDR1 KGHSH, CDR2 LQKENI. The chain's CDR3 is CASSHFEAGHNEQFF. The CDR3 region has the DNA TGTGCCAGCTCACATTTCGAGGCAGGTCACAATGAGCAGTTCTTC. The full variable domain, with the rest looked up from reference TRBV18 and TRBJ2-1, is NAGVMQNPRHLVRRRGQEARLRCSPMKGHSHVYWYRQLPEEGLKFMVYLQKENIIDESGMPKERFSAEFPKEGPSILRIQQVVRGDSAAYFCASSHFEAGHNEQFFGPGTRLTVL.

The chain's CDR3 is CASSQPGQRFYGYTF. The CDR3 nucleotides read TGCGCCAGCAGCCAACCGGGACAGAGATTCTATGGCTACACCTTC. The V and J genes are TRBV4-1 and TRBJ1-2; 7 bases map to TRBD1. This CDR3 has 15 amino acids. With V trimmed by 2 bases and J by 4 bases, 7 bases remained unmatched. Germline V gene lookup returns CDR1 MGHRA and CDR2 YSYEKL.

V gene TRBV28 combines with J gene TRBJ1-5, with D unclear. Germline values: CDR1 MDHEN, CDR2 SYDVKM. V lost 3 bases and J 8 bases, leaving 11 bases between the germline ends. The CDR3 covers 13 residues. The DNA of the CDR3 is TGTGCCAGCAGTTTGAGCGTTTTGGAGCCCCAGCATTTT. This translates into CASSLSVLEPQHF.

This clone showed up just once. The rearrangement uses TRBV10-3 and TRBJ2-7; D is undetermined. The germline V gene encodes CDR1 ENHRY and CDR2 SYGVKD. The CDR3 is made up of 11 amino acids. V lost 0 bases and J lost 6, with 3 bases in between. CDR3 region: CAISESIEQYF. The CDR3 nucleotides are TGTGCCATCAGTGAGTCCATCGAGCAGTACTTC.

The chain recombines TRBV28 with TRBJ2-1, with D unclear. Germline V lookup: CDR1 MDHEN, CDR2 SYDVKM. This CDR3 comprises 10 residues. The germline V and J ends were trimmed by 5 bases and 11 bases, with 7 bases remaining between them. CDR3 residues: CASSIGQQFF. CDR3 in DNA: TGTGCCAGCAGTATCGGACAGCAGTTCTTC.

The chain is built from TRBV27 and TRBJ2-7, with 7 bases lining up with TRBD2. The CDR3 length is 14 residues. CDR1 and CDR2 from the germline V gene are MNHEY and SMNVEV (reference sequence). V trimming: 9 bases; J trimming: 1 base; junction bases outside the gene matches: 9. The CDR3 region is CARATSVASYEQYF. In DNA, the CDR3 is TGTGCCAGAGCAACTAGCGTCGCTTCCTACGAGCAGTACTTC.

The rearrangement links TRBV28 to TRBJ2-3; tentatively, D is TRBD1 (5 bases). There are 17 residues in the CDR3. Trimming took off 3 bases at V and 3 bases at J, with 19 bases between the two ends. The V gene's germline CDR1 is MDHEN and CDR2 SYDVKM. CDR3 amino acids: CASSFPTRGSVTDTQYF. Here the CDR3 DNA reads TGTGCCAGCAGTTTCCCAACAAGGGGATCGGTGACAGATACGCAGTATTTT.

This chain links TRBV2 with TRBJ2-2; 8 nucleotides line up with TRBD1. This CDR3 is built from 17 residues. Looked up from germline, CDR1 is SNHLY and CDR2 is FYNNEI. With 1 base clipped from V and 4 bases from J, the junction kept 8 bases outside the gene matches. Here the CDR3 reads CASSEGGQVDVTGELFF. The CDR3 DNA follows: TGTGCCAGCAGTGAAGGGGGACAGGTCGATGTCACCGGGGAGCTGTTTTTT. Full variable domain (missing parts from reference TRBV2 and TRBJ2-2): EPEVTQTPSHQVTQMGQEVILRCVPISNHLYFYWYRQILGQKVEFLVSFYNNEISEKSEIFDDQFSVERPDGSNFTLKIRSTKLEDSAMYFCASSEGGQVDVTGELFFGEGSRLTVL.

V usage is TRBV27 and J usage is TRBJ2-5; 11 positions match TRBD1. The CDR3 runs to 16 residues. Germline assignment: CDR1 MNHEY and CDR2 SMNVEV (reference sequence). J gave up 4 bases and V 5 bases, and 9 bases lay outside the gene matches. The CDR3 loop reads CASSQWTGGRGETQYF. Here the CDR3 DNA reads TGTGCCAGCAGTCAATGGACAGGGGGCCGTGGAGAGACCCAGTACTTC.

The chain joins TRBV9 to TRBJ2-1; D might be TRBD1 (6 bases). From germline, CDR1 is SGDLS and CDR2 YYNGEE. V dropped 2 bases and J dropped 9 bases, with 9 bases sitting between them. The CDR3 sequence is 12 residues long. CDR3 sequence: CASSVPRGEQFF. CDR3 in DNA: TGTGCCAGCAGCGTCCCCAGGGGTGAGCAGTTCTTC.

The chain joins TRBV5-4 to TRBJ2-3; no clear D gene. The germline V gene has CDR1 SGHNT and CDR2 YYREEE (reference sequence). Trimming cost V 2 bases and J 4 bases, with 8 bases left between them. The CDR3 has 13 amino acids. This CDR3 is CASSFSLPDTQYF. The DNA of the CDR3 is TGTGCCAGCAGCTTTTCCCTTCCAGATACGCAGTATTTT.

The chain couples TRBV6-6 to TRBJ2-7; no clear D. This CDR3 has 16 residues. CDR1 MNHNY and CDR2 SVGAGI come from the germline V gene (reference sequence). The V end was cut by 2 bases, the J end by 5 bases, with 19 bases between. CDR3 DNA sequence: TGTGCCAGCAGTTACCCCGGTGAGAGGAAGGACGACGAGCAGTACTTC. It yields the protein CASSYPGERKDDEQYF.

The V call is TRBV18, the J call TRBJ2-5; D is unresolved. CDR1 KGHSH and CDR2 LQKENI come from the germline V gene. The length of the CDR3 is 14 residues. Deletions cut 0 bases from V and 0 bases from J, with 5 bases between. In DNA, the CDR3 is TGTGCCAGCTCACCACCGCAGAACCAAGAGACCCAGTACTTC. It codes for CASSPPQNQETQYF.

The chain has TRBV4-3 and TRBJ2-2, with D possibly being TRBD2 (6 bases). The CDR3 covers 15 residues. V was shortened by 0 bases and J by 7 bases, with 12 bases between the two germline ends. CDR1 is LGHNA and CDR2 is YSLEER in the germline V gene. CDR3: CASSQDAGRDGELFF. As DNA, the CDR3 is TGCGCCAGCAGCCAAGATGCAGGGCGGGACGGGGAGCTGTTTTTT.

The chain recombines TRBV7-9 with TRBJ2-7; D call uncertain. V lost 1 base and J 7 bases, leaving 8 bases between the germline ends. There are 12 residues in the CDR3. Germline V CDR1 and CDR2: SEHNR, FQNEAQ (reference sequence). CDR3 sequence reads: CASSLVVVEQYF. In DNA form, the CDR3 reads TGTGCCAGCAGCTTAGTGGTAGTGGAGCAGTACTTC.

V and J are TRBV13 and TRBJ1-1; TRBD1 is a possible D gene (5 bases). The CDR3 contains 13 residues. Trimming stripped 9 bases from V and 0 bases from J, with 11 bases between. CDR1 is PRHDT and CDR2 is FYEKMQ in the germline V gene (reference sequence). The CDR3 bases are TGTGCCAGTCGACAGAACTTGAACACTGAAGCTTTCTTT. Residues: CASRQNLNTEAFF.

The J gene is TRBJ1-1, the V gene TRBV29-1; no clear D gene. The germline CDR1 and CDR2 sequences are SQVTM and ANQGSEA. Trimming left V 3 bases short and J 3 bases short, with 5 bases between. The CDR3 loop spans 11 amino acids. Here the CDR3 DNA reads TGCAGCGTTGACAGTTACACTGAAGCTTTCTTT. The encoded protein is CSVDSYTEAFF.

The rearrangement uses TRBV7-6 and TRBJ1-3; D not resolved. Germline CDR1 reads SGHVS; CDR2 reads FNYEAQ. The CDR3 is made up of 13 amino acids. Trimming pared 1 base from V and 2 bases from J, leaving 3 bases between. CDR3 sequence: CASSLDTGNTIYF. The CDR3, as DNA: TGTGCCAGCAGCTTAGACACTGGAAACACCATATATTTT.

V usage is TRBV30 and J usage is TRBJ2-7; TRBD1 matches at 9 bases. Trimming at V came to 5 bases and at J to 5 bases, leaving 4 bases not matched to a gene. Germline V gene sequence: CDR1 GTSNPN, CDR2 SVGIG (reference sequence). The CDR3 loop spans 12 amino acids. CDR3 in amino acids: CAWGQGINEQYF. The CDR3 DNA is TGTGCCTGGGGACAGGGGATCAACGAGCAGTACTTC.

This rearrangement joins TRBV4-2 to TRBJ2-1; 16 bases align to TRBD2. The germline V gene has CDR1 LGHNA and CDR2 YNFKEQ. The CDR3 spans 16 residues. V dropped 4 bases and J dropped 12; count of bases not matched to a gene: 9. CDR3: CASSLNTGLAGGGQFF. CDR3 DNA sequence: TGTGCCAGCAGCCTAAATACGGGACTAGCGGGAGGGGGGCAGTTCTTC.

The V gene is TRBV5-6, the J gene TRBJ2-1, with D perhaps given as TRBD1 or TRBD2 (5 bases each). The CDR3 loop spans 13 amino acids. The V end was cut by 2 bases, the J end by 7 bases, with 10 bases between. The V gene's germline CDR1 is SGHDT and CDR2 YYEEEE. Here the CDR3 reads CASSLGWGNEQFF. The CDR3 bases are TGTGCCAGCAGCTTAGGATGGGGGAATGAGCAGTTCTTC.

The V call is TRBV14, the J call TRBJ2-1; D not certain. The V end was cut by 3 bases, the J end by 5 bases, with 8 bases between. Germline lookup yields CDR1 SGHDN and CDR2 FVKESK. CDR3 size: 13 residues. The CDR3 here is CASSHPQHNEQFF. CDR3 in DNA: TGTGCCAGCAGCCACCCTCAACACAATGAGCAGTTCTTC.